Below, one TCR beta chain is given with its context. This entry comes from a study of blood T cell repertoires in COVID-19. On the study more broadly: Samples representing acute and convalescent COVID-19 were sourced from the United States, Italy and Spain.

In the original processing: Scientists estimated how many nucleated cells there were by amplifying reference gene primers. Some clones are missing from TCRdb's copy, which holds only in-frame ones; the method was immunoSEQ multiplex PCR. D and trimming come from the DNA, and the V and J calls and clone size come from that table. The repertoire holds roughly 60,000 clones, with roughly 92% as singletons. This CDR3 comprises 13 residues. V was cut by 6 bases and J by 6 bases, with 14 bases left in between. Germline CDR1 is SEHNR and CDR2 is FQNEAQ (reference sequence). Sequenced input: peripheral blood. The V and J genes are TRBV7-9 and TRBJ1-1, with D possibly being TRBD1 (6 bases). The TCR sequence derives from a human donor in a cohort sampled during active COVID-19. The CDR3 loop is CASSSQGIPEAFF. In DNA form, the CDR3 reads TGTGCCAGCAGTTCACAGGGTATCCCTGAAGCTTTCTTT.